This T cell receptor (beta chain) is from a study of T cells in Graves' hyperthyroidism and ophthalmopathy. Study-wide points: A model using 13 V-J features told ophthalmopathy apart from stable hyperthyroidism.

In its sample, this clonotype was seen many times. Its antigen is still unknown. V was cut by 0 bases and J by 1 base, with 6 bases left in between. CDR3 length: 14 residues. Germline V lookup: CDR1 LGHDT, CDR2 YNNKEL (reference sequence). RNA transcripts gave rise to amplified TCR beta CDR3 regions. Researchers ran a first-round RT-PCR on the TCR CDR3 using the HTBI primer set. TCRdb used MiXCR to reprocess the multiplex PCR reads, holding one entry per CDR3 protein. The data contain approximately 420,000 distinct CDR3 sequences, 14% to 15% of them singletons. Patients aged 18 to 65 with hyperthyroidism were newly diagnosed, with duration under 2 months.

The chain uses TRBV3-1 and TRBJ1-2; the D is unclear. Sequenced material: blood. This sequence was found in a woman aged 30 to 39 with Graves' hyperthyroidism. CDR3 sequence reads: CASSQEAVNYGYTF. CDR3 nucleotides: TGTGCCAGCAGCCAAGAGGCCGTTAACTATGGCTACACCTTC. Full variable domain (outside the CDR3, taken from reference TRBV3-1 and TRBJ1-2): DTAVSQTPKYLVTQMGNDKSIKCEQNLGHDTMYWYKQDSKKFLKIMFSYNNKELIINETVPNRFSPKSPDKAHLNLHINSLELGDSAVYFCASSQEAVNYGYTFGSGTRLTVV.